Following are 21 T cell receptor beta chains from one sample sequenced in a study of regulatory T cells in long-lasting Graves disease. Building of the TCR beta libraries involved iRepertoire HTBI primers and Arm-PCR of CDR3 regions. TCRdb re-analysed the multiplex PCR reads in MiXCR, keeping a single row per CDR3 protein. This sample has about 400,000 distinct CDR3 sequences; roughly 16% occur once, and the top ten carry 20% to 25%. Time point defined: newly diagnosed GD, antithyroid drugs for less than 3 months. From PBMCs, RNA was extracted and then used to make the TCR library. The material sequenced was peripheral blood mononuclear cells (PBMCs), taken at new diagnosis, from a patient treated with antithyroid drugs. Every receptor here comes from a female donor with Graves disease.

This clonotype has at least ten counts. The CDR3 loop reads CASSTTGIARKGGYTF. As DNA, the CDR3 is TGCGCCAGCAGCACGACAGGGATCGCTCGGAAGGGGGGCTACACCTTC. The chain couples TRBV5-1 to TRBJ1-2; 7 bases agree with TRBD1. The germline V gene encodes CDR1 SGHRS and CDR2 YFSETQ. The CDR3 extends over 16 amino acids. Trimming took 4 bases from V and 8 from J; bases not matched to a gene: 17.

This clonotype was seen repeatedly, ten times or more. The chain carries TRBV5-4 and TRBJ2-3; unclear D gene. With the DNA end fitting TRBJ2-7 better, the J assignment may be wrong. The CDR3 spans 12 residues. Germline loops: CDR1 SGHNT, CDR2 YYREEE (reference sequence). The CDR3 loop reads CASSLPRLEQYF. In nucleotides, the CDR3 is TGTGCCAGCAGCTTGCCTAGACTCGAGCAGTACTTC.

This clonotype occurred many times. This sequence joins TRBV5-6 and TRBJ2-7, with TRBD2 as a possible D gene (5 bases). CDR1 is SGHDT, CDR2 YYEEEE, per germline. This CDR3 has 14 amino acids. Trimming shortened V by 5 bases and J by 7 bases, and 19 bases separated the two germline ends. CDR3 loop: CASRRGRGLREQYF. CDR3 nucleotides: TGTGCCAGCAGGCGAGGGAGAGGACTCAGAGAGCAGTACTTC.

This clonotype showed up many times. The J gene is TRBJ2-7, the V gene TRBV28; either TRBD1 or TRBD2 may fit D (5 bases each). Germline CDR1 reads MDHEN; CDR2 reads SYDVKM. Trimming shortened V by 3 bases and J by 6 bases, and 15 bases separated the two germline ends. The CDR3 has 14 residues. CDR3 protein: CASSFPGTPGEQYF. Here the CDR3 DNA reads TGTGCCAGCAGTTTTCCAGGGACCCCCGGCGAGCAGTACTTC.

This clonotype was counted at least ten times. The rearrangement uses TRBV20-1 and TRBJ2-5, with D perhaps TRBD2 (7 bases). The CDR3 totals 13 residues. Trimming took 2 bases from V and 1 from J, leaving 8 bases between them. CDR1 and CDR2 (germline): DFQATT, SNEGSKA (reference sequence). The CDR3 DNA reads as TGCAGTGCTAGAAGGGGGGGCCAAGAGACCCAGTACTTC. This sequence encodes CSARRGGQETQYF.

The J gene is TRBJ2-2, the V gene TRBV9; 9 nucleotides line up with TRBD2. The germline gives CDR1 SGDLS, CDR2 YYNGEE. The J segment lost 4 bases and the V segment lost 8 bases, leaving 12 bases of the junction unmatched. The CDR3 has 16 residues. The chain's CDR3 is CARSDSGSRGTGELFF. CDR3 coding DNA: TGTGCCAGAAGTGATAGCGGGAGTCGCGGCACCGGGGAGCTGTTTTTT.

This clonotype was counted ten times or more. V usage is TRBV7-9 and J usage is TRBJ2-2; maybe TRBD1 (6 bases). Trimming shortened V by 4 bases and J by 6 bases, and 15 bases separated the two germline ends. The CDR3 runs to 15 residues. CDR1 SEHNR and CDR2 FQNEAQ come from the germline V gene (reference sequence). The CDR3 nucleotides are TGTGCCAGCAGCTCAAAAAGAGGGGGTTCCGGGGAGCTGTTTTTT. Protein product: CASSSKRGGSGELFF.

This clonotype was counted at least ten times. The chain recombines TRBV7-6 with TRBJ1-1; D is possibly TRBD1 (6 bases). CDR3 length: 15 residues. The V gene's germline CDR1 is SGHVS and CDR2 FNYEAQ. The V end was cut by 1 base, the J end by 5 bases, with 14 bases between. The CDR3: CASSLGGRGGTEAFF. CDR3 DNA: TGTGCCAGCAGCTTAGGGGGGCGGGGAGGGACTGAAGCTTTCTTT.

The table lists this clonotype with many counts. This chain joins TRBV7-9 and TRBJ2-6; D is undetermined. V shed 4 bases and J shed 4 bases, with 14 bases lying between them. The germline gives CDR1 SEHNR, CDR2 FQNEAQ (reference sequence). This CDR3 is built from 16 residues. The DNA for the CDR3 is TGTGCCAGCAGCTCGCGAACCCAATCCGGGGCCAACGTCCTGACTTTC. It specifies CASSSRTQSGANVLTF.

This clonotype was observed many times. J is TRBJ2-2 and V is TRBV20-1; D remains ambiguous. The CDR3 has 15 amino acids. Trimming left V 5 bases short and J 4 bases short, with 17 bases between. In germline, CDR1 is DFQATT, CDR2 SNEGSKA (reference sequence). CDR3 in amino acids: CSAPSRTKPTGELFF. Written as DNA, the CDR3 is TGCAGTGCTCCCTCCAGGACCAAACCCACCGGGGAGCTGTTTTTT.

This clonotype occurred many times. This chain links TRBV12-3 or TRBV12-4 with TRBJ2-2; 11 nucleotides line up with TRBD1. The CDR3 sequence is 17 residues long. The V and J ends lost 4 bases and 4 bases, in that order; junction bases with no gene match: 8. CDR3 region: CASSSPPGTGGTGELFF. Here the CDR3 DNA reads TGTGCCAGCAGTTCGCCCCCCGGGACAGGGGGCACCGGGGAGCTGTTTTTT.

There are a few counts of this clonotype. The junction departs from the called germline gene at one end, perhaps through a read error. The rearrangement links TRBV5-1 to TRBJ1-1; D unresolved. Germline V lookup: CDR1 SGHRS, CDR2 YFSETQ. This CDR3 contains 14 residues. CDR3 nucleotide sequence: TGCGCCAGCAGCCCCGGCCCATCGAACACTGAAGCTCTCTTT. Its translation: CASSPGPSNTEALF.

This clonotype was seen a handful of times. The V call is TRBV4-3, the J call TRBJ1-5, with D possibly being TRBD1 (5 bases). This CDR3 is 16 amino acids long. Germline assignment: CDR1 LGHNA and CDR2 YSLEER. The germline V and J ends were trimmed by 0 bases and 7 bases, with 16 bases remaining between them. The CDR3 coding sequence is TGCGCCAGCAGCCAAGAGTATCGGGGCGCAGCGCAGCCCCAGCATTTT. This codes for CASSQEYRGAAQPQHF.

Only a few counts were recorded for this clonotype. This chain links TRBV27 with TRBJ1-4, with 9 bases identical to TRBD1. V trimming: 5 bases; J trimming: 8 bases; junction bases outside the gene matches: 9. This CDR3 spans 15 amino acids. Germline lookup yields CDR1 MNHEY and CDR2 SMNVEV (reference sequence). Here the CDR3 reads CASSPHRGRGEKLFF. In DNA, the CDR3 is TGTGCCAGCAGTCCCCACAGGGGGCGAGGAGAAAAACTGTTTTTT.

This clonotype was recorded many times. V gene TRBV27 combines with J gene TRBJ2-7; D not certain. Trimming shortened V by 2 bases and J by 1 base, and 9 bases separated the two germline ends. Per germline, CDR1 MNHEY and CDR2 SMNVEV (reference sequence). The CDR3 is made up of 14 amino acids. The CDR3 coding sequence is TGTGCCAGCAGTTTACTCGGGCAGTCCTACGAGCAGTACTTC. Protein: CASSLLGQSYEQYF.

In this sample, this clonotype turned up many times. Germline is not matched at one junction end, which may reflect a read error. J is TRBJ1-1 and V is TRBV5-1, with D unresolved. Germline V gene lookup returns CDR1 SGHRS and CDR2 YFSETQ. The length of the CDR3 is 13 residues. The CDR3 region has the DNA TGTGCCAGCAGCTTGGTGCCCGCCACTGAAGCTTTCTTT. Residues: CASSLVPATEAFF.

This clonotype was seen a few times. The gene calls are TRBV29-1 and TRBJ1-2; D is uncertain. Trimming shortened V by 6 bases and J by 7 bases, and 24 bases separated the two germline ends. The CDR3 runs 15 residues. CDR1 is SQVTM, CDR2 ANQGSEA, per germline. The CDR3 is CSVAQGQDHWGGYTF. In DNA form, the CDR3 reads TGCAGCGTCGCCCAAGGGCAGGACCATTGGGGTGGCTACACCTTC.

This sequence joins TRBV12-3 or TRBV12-4 and TRBJ2-7; D perhaps matches TRBD2 (5 bases). The germline V and J ends were trimmed by 3 bases and 6 bases, with 9 bases remaining between them. The CDR3 sequence is 12 residues long. The CDR3 DNA reads TGTGCCAGCAGTTTCGGAGGTTCCGAGCAGTACTTC. It encodes CASSFGGSEQYF.

This clonotype was counted between two and nine times. This chain connects TRBV12-3 or TRBV12-4 to TRBJ2-2; D remains unclear. This CDR3 is 12 amino acids long. The V end was cut by 4 bases, the J end by 6 bases, with 6 bases between. This CDR3 reads CASSWAAGELFF. Written as DNA, the CDR3 is TGTGCCAGCAGTTGGGCCGCCGGGGAGCTGTTTTTT.

The chain links TRBV11-2 to TRBJ1-1; TRBD1 matches at 9 bases. Germline-derived CDR1 and CDR2 are SGHAT and FQNNGV. This CDR3 is 14 amino acids long. The J segment lost 5 bases and the V segment lost 3 bases, leaving 4 bases of the junction unmatched. CDR3 in DNA: TGTGCCAGCAGCTTCCAGACAGGGGGAACTGAAGCTTTCTTT. This encodes CASSFQTGGTEAFF. Looking up the rest from reference TRBV11-2 and TRBJ1-1 gives the full variable domain: EAGVAQSPRYKIIEKRQSVAFWCNPISGHATLYWYQQILGQGPKLLIQFQNNGVVDDSQLPKDRFSAERLKGVDSTLKIQPAKLEDSAVYLCASSFQTGGTEAFFGQGTRLTVV.

This clonotype was seen at least ten times. The genes are TRBV20-1 and TRBJ1-1; 10 bases map to TRBD1. CDR3 length equals 13 residues. V lost 6 bases, J lost 7 bases, and 8 bases stayed unmatched. CDR1 DFQATT and CDR2 SNEGSKA come from the germline V gene (reference sequence). The CDR3 coding sequence is TGCAGTGCCATAGATGACAGGGGGCTTGAAGCTTTCTTT. Protein product: CSAIDDRGLEAFF.